Below, 20 T cell receptor beta chains from the same sample are listed, as sequenced in a study of T cell responses to AZD1222 COVID-19 vaccine. This table comes from immunoSEQ multiplex PCR, and its TCRdb copy is limited to in-frame clones, with some not included. The sample carries under 200,000 clones, 90% recorded once. The material was peripheral blood, obtained on day 0 of AZD1222 vaccination. The receptors were sampled from an adult in good health.

The V call is TRBV28, the J call TRBJ1-5; no clear D. The CDR3 contains 16 residues. Between the trimmed V and J ends, which lost 6 bases and 0 bases, there was a span of 15 bases. Germline lookup yields CDR1 MDHEN and CDR2 SYDVKM. The CDR3 spells CASRAEGSYSNQPQHF. For the CDR3, the DNA is TGTGCCAGCAGGGCTGAGGGCAGCTATAGCAATCAGCCCCAGCATTTT. Complete variable domain (other parts from reference TRBV28 and TRBJ1-5): DVKVTQSSRYLVKRTGEKVFLECVQDMDHENMFWYRQDPGLGLRLIYFSYDVKMKEKGDIPEGYSVSREKKERFSLILESASTNQTSMYLCASRAEGSYSNQPQHFGDGTRLSIL.

The gene calls are TRBV5-6 and TRBJ1-1; TRBD1 matches at 8 bases. CDR1 SGHDT and CDR2 YYEEEE come from the germline V gene. V gave up 2 bases and J gave up 4 bases; unmatched junction bases: 7. The CDR3 has 15 residues. CDR3 in DNA: TGTGCCAGCAGCTTACTGACAGGGGAGGTCACTGAAGCTTTCTTT. Protein: CASSLLTGEVTEAFF.

The chain employs TRBV28 and TRBJ1-4; TRBD1 matches 8 bases. With V trimmed by 5 bases and J by 0 bases, 8 bases remained unmatched. The CDR3 sequence is 17 residues long. The germline gives CDR1 MDHEN, CDR2 SYDVKM. The CDR3 sequence is CASSGQGRRATNEKLFF. CDR3 in DNA: TGTGCCAGCAGTGGACAGGGAAGAAGGGCAACTAATGAAAAACTGTTTTTT.

The chain couples TRBV5-5 to TRBJ2-1, with D perhaps TRBD1 (5 bases). The CDR3 is 14 residues long. CDR1 is SGHKS and CDR2 is YYEKEE in the germline V gene (reference sequence). V was shortened by 1 base and J by 7 bases, with 12 bases between the two germline ends. The CDR3 bases are TGTGCCAGCAGCTTGTTTTCTGGACATAATGAGCAGTTCTTC. It encodes CASSLFSGHNEQFF. Supplemented by reference TRBV5-5 and TRBJ2-1, the full variable domain reads DAGVTQSPTHLIKTRGQQVTLRCSPISGHKSVSWYQQVLGQGPQFIFQYYEKEERGRGNFPDRFSARQFPNYSSELNVNALLLGDSALYLCASSLFSGHNEQFFGPGTRLTVL.

The chain employs TRBV5-6 and TRBJ2-3; D is unresolved. Trimming pared 0 bases from V and 0 bases from J, leaving 5 bases between. Germline V lookup: CDR1 SGHDT, CDR2 YYEEEE. The length of the CDR3 is 14 residues. The CDR3 bases are TGTGCCAGCAGCTTGGGACAAAGCACAGATACGCAGTATTTT. Amino acid sequence: CASSLGQSTDTQYF.

The V call is TRBV7-2, the J call TRBJ1-6; 8 bases map to TRBD1. This CDR3 contains 15 residues. Germline V lookup: CDR1 SGHTA, CDR2 FQGNSA. J gave up 10 bases and V 5 bases, and 10 bases lay outside the gene matches. CDR3 region: CASSQGTGLSSPLHF. For the CDR3, the DNA is TGTGCCAGCAGCCAAGGGACAGGATTGTCGTCACCCCTCCACTTT.

The chain carries TRBV24-1 and TRBJ1-2, with TRBD1 as a possible D gene (6 bases). Germline CDR1 reads KGHDR; CDR2 reads SFDVKD. Trimming took off 4 bases at V and 4 bases at J, with 15 bases between the two ends. The CDR3 extends over 15 amino acids. Here the CDR3 DNA reads TGTGCCACCAGTGACCCGGCAGGGGAGGTCTATGGCTACACCTTC. Protein: CATSDPAGEVYGYTF.

V usage is TRBV15 and J usage is TRBJ1-3; D ambiguous. CDR3 length: 12 residues. The germline CDR1 and CDR2 sequences are LNHNV and YYDKDF (reference sequence). The germline V and J ends were trimmed by 4 bases and 12 bases, with 13 bases remaining between them. CDR3 protein: CATSKDRNIIYF. CDR3 nucleotide sequence: TGTGCCACCAGCAAAGATCGAAATATCATATATTTT.

This rearrangement joins TRBV9 to TRBJ2-1; possibly TRBD1 for D (7 bases). Germline CDR1 reads SGDLS; CDR2 reads YYNGEE. The germline V and J ends were trimmed by 4 bases and 3 bases, with 17 bases remaining between them. The CDR3 extends over 16 amino acids. CDR3 sequence: CASSPRAGQNYNEQFF. DNA for the CDR3: TGTGCCAGCAGCCCCCGTGCGGGACAGAACTACAATGAGCAGTTCTTC.

CDR3 DNA sequence: TGTGCCAGCAGTGAAGGGGGAATTAACTCACCCCTCCACTTT. It yields the protein CASSEGGINSPLHF. The V gene is TRBV2, the J gene TRBJ1-6, with D hard to call. V lost 1 base to trimming and J lost 10 bases, with 11 bases between them. Germline V gene sequence: CDR1 SNHLY, CDR2 FYNNEI. This CDR3 is built from 14 residues.

The J gene is TRBJ1-2, the V gene TRBV28; D remains unclear. The V and J ends lost 5 bases and 4 bases respectively, with 14 bases between them. This CDR3 is 14 amino acids long. Germline V gene sequence: CDR1 MDHEN, CDR2 SYDVKM. In nucleotides, the CDR3 is TGTGCCAGCAGTGGACCCGGGGTGGTCTATGGCTACACCTTC. Translated: CASSGPGVVYGYTF.

This clone was seen only a few times. V usage is TRBV2 and J usage is TRBJ1-6; D call uncertain. CDR3 length: 14 residues. V was shortened by 6 bases and J by 6 bases, with 12 bases between the two germline ends. Germline CDR1 reads SNHLY; CDR2 reads FYNNEI. The CDR3 reads CASSSPPSNSPLHF. In DNA, the CDR3 is TGTGCCAGCAGCTCCCCGCCTAGTAATTCACCCCTCCACTTT.

This clone was recorded once. V is TRBV11-3 and J is TRBJ1-1, with D unclear. The CDR3 runs 18 residues. V shed 2 bases and J shed 0 bases, with 19 bases lying between them. CDR1 is SGHNT, CDR2 YENEEA, per germline. The CDR3 is CASSLKPSHTLMNTEAFF. The CDR3 DNA sequence: TGTGCCAGCAGCTTAAAACCAAGCCACACCCTCATGAACACTGAAGCTTTCTTT.

The chain combines TRBV2 with TRBJ1-5, with D possibly TRBD1 on 5 matching bases. The germline gives CDR1 SNHLY, CDR2 FYNNEI. The V and J ends lost 4 bases and 4 bases respectively, with 11 bases between them. There are 14 residues in the CDR3. In DNA, the CDR3 is TGTGCCAGCAGTGCTGGGGCGGGGAATCAGCCCCAGCATTTT. Encoded protein: CASSAGAGNQPQHF.

The chain links TRBV12-3 or TRBV12-4 to TRBJ1-1; D uncertain. CDR3 size: 11 residues. The V end was cut by 7 bases, the J end by 0 bases, with 3 bases between. CDR3 loop: CASKVNTEAFF. The DNA of the CDR3 is TGTGCCAGCAAGGTGAACACTGAAGCTTTCTTT.

The rearrangement joins TRBV12-3 or TRBV12-4 to TRBJ1-6, with D uncertain. The V end was cut by 1 base, the J end by 5 bases, with 3 bases between. The CDR3 has 13 amino acids. CDR3 in amino acids: CASSLVDNSPLHF. The CDR3 coding sequence is TGTGCCAGCAGTTTAGTAGATAATTCACCCCTCCACTTT.

The J gene is TRBJ2-5, the V gene TRBV7-2; 10 bases fit TRBD2. This CDR3 is 14 amino acids long. V trimming: 5 bases; J trimming: 6 bases; junction bases outside the gene matches: 6. The germline gives CDR1 SGHTA, CDR2 FQGNSA. CDR3 DNA: TGTGCCAGCAGCCTGGGGACTAGCGTACAGACCCAGTACTTC. It is translated as CASSLGTSVQTQYF.

This clone was counted a few times. This sequence joins TRBV19 and TRBJ2-2; 11 positions match TRBD1. Germline values: CDR1 LNHDA, CDR2 SQIVND (reference sequence). J was trimmed by 7 bases and V by 7 bases; bases with no gene match: 5. The CDR3 runs to 14 residues. The CDR3 DNA is TGTGCCAGTACCGGGGACAGGGGGTTCGGGGAGCTGTTTTTT. The encoded protein is CASTGDRGFGELFF.

The rearrangement uses TRBV5-1 and TRBJ1-2, with 10 positions matching TRBD1. Trimming removed 7 bases from V and 7 bases from J; junction bases left unmatched: 13. Germline CDR1 and CDR2: SGHRS and YFSETQ. CDR3 size: 15 residues. CDR3 in amino acids: CASRFLTGGKGGYTF. CDR3 sequence (DNA): TGCGCCAGCCGATTTTTGACAGGGGGCAAGGGTGGCTACACCTTC. The variable domain in full, with the rest retrieved from reference TRBV5-1 and TRBJ1-2, is KAGVTQTPRYLIKTRGQQVTLSCSPISGHRSVSWYQQTPGQGLQFLFEYFSETQRNKGNFPGRFSGRQFSNSRSEMNVSTLELGDSALYLCASRFLTGGKGGYTFGSGTRLTVV.

The chain has TRBV19 and TRBJ1-5; weak D call: TRBD1 (5 bases). The germline V gene has CDR1 LNHDA and CDR2 SQIVND (reference sequence). V was trimmed by 0 bases and J by 3 bases, leaving 9 bases between them. The CDR3 is made up of 15 amino acids. The CDR3 DNA is TGTGCCAGTAGTATAGAGGGGCAGGTCAATCAGCCCCAGCATTTT. Its translation: CASSIEGQVNQPQHF.